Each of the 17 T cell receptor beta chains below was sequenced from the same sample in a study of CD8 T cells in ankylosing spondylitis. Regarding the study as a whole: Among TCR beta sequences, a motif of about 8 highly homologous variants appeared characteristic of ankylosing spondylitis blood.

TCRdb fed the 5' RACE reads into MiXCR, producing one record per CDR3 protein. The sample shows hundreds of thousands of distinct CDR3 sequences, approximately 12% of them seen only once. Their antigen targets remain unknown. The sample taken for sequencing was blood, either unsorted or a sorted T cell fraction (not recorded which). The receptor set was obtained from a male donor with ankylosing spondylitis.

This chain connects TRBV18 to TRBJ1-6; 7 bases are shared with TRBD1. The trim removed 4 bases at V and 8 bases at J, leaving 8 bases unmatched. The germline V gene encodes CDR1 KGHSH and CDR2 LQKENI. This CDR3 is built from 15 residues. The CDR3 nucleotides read TGTGCCAGCTCACGAACAGGGGCAAGGGATTCACCCCTCCACTTT. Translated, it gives CASSRTGARDSPLHF. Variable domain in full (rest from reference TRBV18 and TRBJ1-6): NAGVMQNPRHLVRRRGQEARLRCSPMKGHSHVYWYRQLPEEGLKFMVYLQKENIIDESGMPKERFSAEFPKEGPSILRIQQVVRGDSAAYFCASSRTGARDSPLHFGNGTRLTVT.

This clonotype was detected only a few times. CDR3 loop: CSARPHSNQPQHF. CDR3 bases: TGCAGTGCTAGACCCCATAGCAATCAGCCCCAGCATTTT. V gene TRBV20-1 combines with J gene TRBJ1-5; no definite D call. Per germline, CDR1 DFQATT and CDR2 SNEGSKA (reference sequence). The CDR3 length is 13 residues. Trimming took off 2 bases at V and 0 bases at J, with 5 bases between the two ends.

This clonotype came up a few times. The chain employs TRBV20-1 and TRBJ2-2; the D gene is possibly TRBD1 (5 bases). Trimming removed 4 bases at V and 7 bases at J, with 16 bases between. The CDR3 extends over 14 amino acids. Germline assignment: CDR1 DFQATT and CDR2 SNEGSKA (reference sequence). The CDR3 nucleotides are TGCAGTGCTACCCCCAGAGGTCAGGGCGGGGAGCTGTTTTTT. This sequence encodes CSATPRGQGGELFF.

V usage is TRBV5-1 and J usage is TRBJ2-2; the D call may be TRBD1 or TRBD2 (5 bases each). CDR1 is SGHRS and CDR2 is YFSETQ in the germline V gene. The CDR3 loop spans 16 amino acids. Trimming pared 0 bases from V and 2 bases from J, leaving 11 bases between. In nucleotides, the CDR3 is TGCGCCAGCAGCTTGGCCAGGGAGATAAACACCGGGGAGCTGTTTTTT. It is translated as CASSLAREINTGELFF.

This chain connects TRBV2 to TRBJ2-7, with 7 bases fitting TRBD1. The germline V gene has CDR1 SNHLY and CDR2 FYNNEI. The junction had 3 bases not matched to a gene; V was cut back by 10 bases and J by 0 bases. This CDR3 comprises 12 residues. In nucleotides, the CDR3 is TGTGCCACCGGACAGGACTCCTACGAGCAGTACTTC. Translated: CATGQDSYEQYF.

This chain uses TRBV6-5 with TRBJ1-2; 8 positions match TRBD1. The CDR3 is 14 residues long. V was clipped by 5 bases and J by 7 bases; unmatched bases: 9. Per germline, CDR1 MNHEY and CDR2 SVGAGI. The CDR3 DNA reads TGTGCCAGCAGTATACCTACAGGGGGAGGTGGCTACACCTTC. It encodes CASSIPTGGGGYTF.

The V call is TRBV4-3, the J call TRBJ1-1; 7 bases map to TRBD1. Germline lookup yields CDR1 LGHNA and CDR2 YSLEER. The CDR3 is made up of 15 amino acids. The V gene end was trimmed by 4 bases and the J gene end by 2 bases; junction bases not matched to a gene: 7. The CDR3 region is CASSLQGMANTEAFF. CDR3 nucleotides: TGCGCCAGCAGCCTACAGGGGATGGCAAACACTGAAGCTTTCTTT.

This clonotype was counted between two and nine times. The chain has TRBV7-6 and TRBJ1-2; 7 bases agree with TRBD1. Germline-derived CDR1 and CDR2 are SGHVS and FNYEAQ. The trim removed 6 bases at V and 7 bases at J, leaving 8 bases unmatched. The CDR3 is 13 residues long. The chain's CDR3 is CASRPDRAAGYTF. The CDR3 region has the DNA TGTGCCAGCAGACCAGACAGGGCGGCTGGCTACACCTTC.

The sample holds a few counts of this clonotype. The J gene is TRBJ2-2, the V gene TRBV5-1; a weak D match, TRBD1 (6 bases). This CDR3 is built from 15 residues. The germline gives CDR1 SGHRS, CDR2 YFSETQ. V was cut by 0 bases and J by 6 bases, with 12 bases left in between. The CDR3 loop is CASSLEGVYAGELFF. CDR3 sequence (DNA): TGCGCCAGCAGCTTGGAGGGGGTTTATGCCGGGGAGCTGTTTTTT. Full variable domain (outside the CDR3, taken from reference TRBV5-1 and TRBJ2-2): KAGVTQTPRYLIKTRGQQVTLSCSPISGHRSVSWYQQTPGQGLQFLFEYFSETQRNKGNFPGRFSGRQFSNSRSEMNVSTLELGDSALYLCASSLEGVYAGELFFGEGSRLTVL.

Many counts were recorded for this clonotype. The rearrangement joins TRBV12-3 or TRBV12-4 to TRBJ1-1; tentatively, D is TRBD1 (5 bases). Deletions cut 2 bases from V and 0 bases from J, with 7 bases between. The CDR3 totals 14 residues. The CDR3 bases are TGTGCCAGCAGTTTATGGGGCCTGAACACTGAAGCTTTCTTT. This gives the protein CASSLWGLNTEAFF.

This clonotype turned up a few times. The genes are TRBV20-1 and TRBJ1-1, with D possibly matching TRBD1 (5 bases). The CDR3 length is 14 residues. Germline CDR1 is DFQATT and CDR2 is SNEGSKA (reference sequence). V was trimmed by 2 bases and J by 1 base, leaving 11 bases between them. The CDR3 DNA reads TGCAGTGCTAGAAGGGGAGCAGAGAACACTGAAGCTTTCTTT. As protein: CSARRGAENTEAFF.

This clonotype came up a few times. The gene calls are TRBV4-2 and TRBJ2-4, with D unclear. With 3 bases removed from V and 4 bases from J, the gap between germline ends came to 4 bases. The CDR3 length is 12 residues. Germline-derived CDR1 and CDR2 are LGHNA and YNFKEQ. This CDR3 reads CASSQGKNIQYF. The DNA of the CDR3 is TGTGCCAGCAGCCAGGGGAAAAACATTCAGTACTTC.

The CDR3 DNA follows: TGTGCCAGCAGCCCAATCCGCGGACGGAGCTCTGGGGCCAACGTCCTGACTTTC. Protein product: CASSPIRGRSSGANVLTF. The chain recombines TRBV5-6 with TRBJ2-6; D is ambiguous. CDR3 length: 18 amino acids. Trimming removed 4 bases at V and 0 bases at J, with 17 bases between. Germline loops: CDR1 SGHDT, CDR2 YYEEEE.

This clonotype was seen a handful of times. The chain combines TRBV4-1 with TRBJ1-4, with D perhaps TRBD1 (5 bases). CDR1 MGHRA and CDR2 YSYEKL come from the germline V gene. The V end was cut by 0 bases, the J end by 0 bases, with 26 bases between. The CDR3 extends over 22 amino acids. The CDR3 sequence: CASSQDPLIPGTLGTTNEKLFF. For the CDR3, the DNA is TGCGCCAGCAGCCAAGATCCCTTAATCCCAGGGACTTTGGGGACAACTAATGAAAAACTGTTTTTT.

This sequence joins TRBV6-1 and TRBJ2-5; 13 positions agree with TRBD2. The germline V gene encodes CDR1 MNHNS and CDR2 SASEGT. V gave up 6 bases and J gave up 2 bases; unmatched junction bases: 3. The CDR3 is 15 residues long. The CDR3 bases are TGTGCCAGCAGAGTACTAGCGGGGGGGCAAGAGACCCAGTACTTC. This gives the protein CASRVLAGGQETQYF.

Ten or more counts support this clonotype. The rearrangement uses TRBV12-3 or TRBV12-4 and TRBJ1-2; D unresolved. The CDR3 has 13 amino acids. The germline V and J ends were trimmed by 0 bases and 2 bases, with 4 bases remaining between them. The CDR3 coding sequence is TGTGCCAGCAGTTTAGCGAGAAACTATGGCTACACCTTC. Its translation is CASSLARNYGYTF.

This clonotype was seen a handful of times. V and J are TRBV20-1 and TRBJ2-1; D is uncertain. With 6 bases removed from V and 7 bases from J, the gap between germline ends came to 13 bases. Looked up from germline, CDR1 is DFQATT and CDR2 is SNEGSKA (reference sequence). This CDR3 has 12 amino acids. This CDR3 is CSAPLSENEQFF. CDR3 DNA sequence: TGCAGTGCCCCGCTCAGCGAAAATGAGCAGTTCTTC.